The text below deals with one T cell receptor (beta chain). The data are from a study of blood T cell repertoires in COVID-19. Study overall: T cells, B-cell-depleted T cells, or PBMCs supplied cDNA or gDNA.

Per the germline V gene, CDR1 is MDHEN and CDR2 is SYDVKM. Trimming at V came to 5 bases and at J to 15 bases, leaving 17 bases not matched to a gene. The CDR3 is 16 amino acids. This table comes from immunoSEQ multiplex PCR, and its TCRdb copy is limited to in-frame clones, with some not included. Altogether 400,000 to 550,000 clones are present, 80% to 90% being singletons, with the ten largest covering 4% to 5.5%. The sequenced material came from peripheral blood. The sequence was collected from a woman between 25 and 40 years old with acute or convalescent COVID-19. The chain is built from TRBV28 and TRBJ1-4; 11 positions match TRBD1. This CDR3 is CASSPTGTGGFRVVFF. CDR3 sequence (DNA): TGTGCCAGCAGTCCAACGGGGACAGGGGGTTTTAGAGTCGTGTTTTTT.